The present T cell receptor beta chain was sequenced within a study of blood T cell repertoires in COVID-19. Study information: The analysed material was cDNA or gDNA that came from T cells, B-cell-depleted T cells, or PBMCs.

The CDR3 loop spans 15 amino acids. Trimming shortened V by 4 bases and J by 3 bases, and 13 bases separated the two germline ends. Germline-derived CDR1 and CDR2 are GTSNPN and SVGIG (reference sequence). How the authors handled the data: Amplifying reference gene primers gave estimates of nucleated cell counts. The assay was immunoSEQ multiplex PCR, and TCRdb's table has in-frame clones only and misses some. Clone size and V and J calls were adopted from that table, with D and trimming inferred from the DNA. The sample holds 70,000 to 95,000 clones, roughly 80% seen once. This clone was recorded once.

This sequence joins TRBV30 and TRBJ1-6; tentatively, D is TRBD1 (6 bases). The sample consisted of peripheral blood. This clonotype originated in a woman aged 60-75 years with acute or convalescent COVID-19. This CDR3 is CAWKGGGGYNSPLHF. For the CDR3, the DNA is TGTGCCTGGAAAGGCGGGGGCGGCTATAATTCACCCCTCCACTTT.